These 24 T cell receptor beta chains were all obtained from the same sample, sequenced in a study of blood T cell repertoires in COVID-19. Profiling relied on immunoSEQ multiplex PCR, and the TCRdb table lists in-frame clones only, not all of them. The data hold roughly 270,000 clones, with roughly 85% observed a single time. The sample was peripheral blood. The receptor set was obtained from a man aged 45-65 years with active or convalescent COVID-19.

The chain carries TRBV14 and TRBJ2-2; 8 bases line up with TRBD2. This CDR3 contains 15 residues. The germline gives CDR1 SGHDN, CDR2 FVKESK. Trimming removed 4 bases from V and 5 bases from J; junction bases left unmatched: 6. The CDR3 sequence: CASSPRGGRTGELFF. CDR3 nucleotide sequence: TGTGCCAGCAGCCCCCGGGGCGGGAGGACCGGGGAGCTGTTTTTT.

The chain uses TRBV3-1 (or the pseudogene TRBV3-2) and TRBJ1-4; D might be TRBD1 (5 bases). CDR3 length: 16 residues. Germline assignment: CDR1 LGHDT and CDR2 YNNKEL (reference sequence). Trimming left V 1 base short and J 3 bases short, with 12 bases between. The CDR3 region has the DNA TGTGCCAGCAGCCAAGTAGGAGGGGCATCTAATGAAAAACTGTTTTTT. Translation: CASSQVGGASNEKLFF.

This clone came up once. The rearrangement uses TRBV6-1 and TRBJ1-4, with 7 positions matching TRBD1. From germline, CDR1 is MNHNS and CDR2 SASEGT. This CDR3 is built from 11 residues. The V gene end was trimmed by 1 base and the J gene end by 16 bases; junction bases not matched to a gene: 3. CDR3 protein: CASSEGQGGFF. The CDR3 DNA reads as TGTGCCAGCAGTGAAGGCCAGGGGGGGTTTTTT.

This clone was counted once. The rearrangement joins TRBV5-6 to TRBJ1-1; TRBD1 agrees at 7 bases. CDR1 is SGHDT and CDR2 is YYEEEE in the germline V gene. The CDR3 sequence is 15 residues long. With 4 bases clipped from V and 5 bases from J, the junction kept 11 bases outside the gene matches. The CDR3 DNA reads TGTGCCAGCAGCACCTTCGACAGGGCGGTAACTGAAGCTTTCTTT. Protein product: CASSTFDRAVTEAFF.

The V and J genes are TRBV19 and TRBJ2-7, with 10 bases aligning to TRBD1. This CDR3 has 15 amino acids. The germline gives CDR1 LNHDA, CDR2 SQIVND (reference sequence). V was clipped by 6 bases and J by 3 bases; unmatched bases: 8. In nucleotides, the CDR3 is TGTGCCAGTAGCCAGACAGGGGGCGCTTACTACGAGCAGTACTTC. Translating gives CASSQTGGAYYEQYF.

This chain uses TRBV5-1 with TRBJ2-7; 7 bases agree with TRBD1. This CDR3 spans 14 amino acids. Germline V lookup: CDR1 SGHRS, CDR2 YFSETQ. V gave up 0 bases and J gave up 2 bases; unmatched junction bases: 2. The CDR3 loop reads CASSLVTGPYEQYF. DNA for the CDR3: TGCGCCAGCAGCTTGGTGACAGGGCCCTACGAGCAGTACTTC.

The rearrangement joins TRBV5-4 to TRBJ2-7; perhaps TRBD1 as D (5 bases). Germline CDR1 is SGHNT and CDR2 is YYREEE (reference sequence). The CDR3 is 14 residues long. V was cut by 0 bases and J by 7 bases, with 14 bases left in between. The CDR3 here is CASSLVGRPNEQYF. The DNA for the CDR3 is TGTGCCAGCAGCTTGGTGGGGCGTCCCAATGAGCAGTACTTC.

Only a few counts were recorded for this clone. The chain employs TRBV5-1 and TRBJ2-7; D might be TRBD2 (6 bases). The CDR3 sequence is 14 residues long. V was clipped by 2 bases and J by 0 bases, with 9 bases between them. Germline CDR1 reads SGHRS; CDR2 reads YFSETQ. CDR3 loop: CASSFTGSSYEQYF. In nucleotides, the CDR3 is TGCGCCAGCAGCTTTACCGGGAGCTCCTACGAGCAGTACTTC.

The chain carries TRBV18 and TRBJ2-6; 10 nucleotides line up with TRBD1. The junction had 4 bases not matched to a gene; V was cut back by 2 bases and J by 3 bases. CDR3 length equals 17 residues. Germline CDR1 and CDR2: KGHSH and LQKENI. Here the CDR3 DNA reads TGTGCCAGCTCACCAATGGGACAGGGGCTTGGGGCCAACGTCCTGACTTTC. It codes for CASSPMGQGLGANVLTF.

This chain connects TRBV2 to TRBJ2-5; 7 nucleotides match TRBD2. The length of the CDR3 is 14 residues. Looked up from germline, CDR1 is SNHLY and CDR2 is FYNNEI. Trimming cost V 8 bases and J 7 bases; bases outside gene matches: 13. The CDR3 coding sequence is TGTGCCAGCTGCCCATCTAGCGGCCTCGGGACCCAGTACTTC. Protein: CASCPSSGLGTQYF.

This rearrangement joins TRBV7-2 to TRBJ1-5, with no clear D. CDR1 is SGHTA and CDR2 is FQGNSA in the germline V gene. V was cut by 5 bases and J by 7 bases, with 15 bases left in between. This CDR3 comprises 14 residues. The CDR3 reads CASSPFWPGQPQHF. DNA of the CDR3: TGTGCCAGCAGCCCCTTTTGGCCGGGGCAGCCCCAGCATTTT.

This chain links TRBV5-1 with TRBJ2-2, with TRBD1 matching 8 bases. Per germline, CDR1 SGHRS and CDR2 YFSETQ. Trimming cost V 5 bases and J 3 bases; bases outside gene matches: 6. The CDR3 has 15 residues. CDR3 sequence (DNA): TGCGCCAGCAGAGAGACAGGGGATCACACCGGGGAGCTGTTTTTT. As protein: CASRETGDHTGELFF.

Only a few counts were recorded for this clone. Other DNA sequences within the sample encode an identical CDR3. The gene calls are TRBV5-6 and TRBJ1-6; TRBD1 matches 8 bases. The V and J ends lost 5 bases and 4 bases, in that order; junction bases with no gene match: 8. The germline gives CDR1 SGHDT, CDR2 YYEEEE. The CDR3 runs 16 residues. CDR3 DNA sequence: TGTGCCAGCAGTCGTGGGACAGGATCATATAATTCACCCCTCCACTTT. Amino acids: CASSRGTGSYNSPLHF.

The chain links TRBV11-2 to TRBJ2-7; TRBD2 matches 7 bases. The V gene end was trimmed by 4 bases and the J gene end by 7 bases; junction bases not matched to a gene: 1. The CDR3 is 11 residues long. The germline V gene encodes CDR1 SGHAT and CDR2 FQNNGV. For the CDR3, the DNA is TGTGCCAGCAGCTCACTAGCGGAGCAGTACTTC. This gives the protein CASSSLAEQYF.

The CDR3 reads CASATGSPYEQYF. The CDR3 DNA is TGTGCCAGCGCGACAGGGTCTCCCTACGAGCAGTACTTC. The V call is TRBV6-5, the J call TRBJ2-7; 7 bases are shared with TRBD1. The germline CDR1 and CDR2 sequences are MNHEY and SVGAGI. The trim removed 8 bases at V and 2 bases at J, leaving 6 bases unmatched. The CDR3 runs 13 residues.

The CDR3 here is CASSEGRGQPQHF. The CDR3 DNA follows: TGTGCCAGCAGTGAAGGACGAGGCCAGCCCCAGCATTTT. The chain links TRBV2 to TRBJ1-5, with D hard to call. Trimming removed 1 base from V and 7 bases from J, with 8 bases in between. CDR1 and CDR2 from the germline V gene are SNHLY and FYNNEI. The CDR3 runs to 13 residues. Looking up the rest from reference TRBV2 and TRBJ1-5 gives the full variable domain: EPEVTQTPSHQVTQMGQEVILRCVPISNHLYFYWYRQILGQKVEFLVSFYNNEISEKSEIFDDQFSVERPDGSNFTLKIRSTKLEDSAMYFCASSEGRGQPQHFGDGTRLSIL.

The chain uses TRBV6-2 or TRBV6-3 and TRBJ1-1; 8 positions agree with TRBD1. Germline V lookup: CDR1 MNHEY, CDR2 SVGEGT. V lost 5 bases to trimming and J lost 7 bases; unmatched junction nucleotides: 9. The CDR3 sequence is 14 residues long. The DNA for the CDR3 is TGTGCCAGCAGTACAAGGACAGGGAGAGATGAAGCTTTCTTT. The encoded protein is CASSTRTGRDEAFF.

The chain uses TRBV11-3 and TRBJ2-2; TRBD1 matches 8 bases. Trimming at V came to 4 bases and at J to 0 bases, leaving 4 bases not matched to a gene. The CDR3 is 16 amino acids. Germline assignment: CDR1 SGHNT and CDR2 YENEEA. The CDR3 nucleotides read TGTGCCAGCAGCTGGGGGACAGGAGCGAACACCGGGGAGCTGTTTTTT. It translates to CASSWGTGANTGELFF.

This chain uses TRBV7-9 with TRBJ2-1; TRBD2 matches 10 bases. The trim removed 8 bases at V and 1 base at J, leaving 14 bases unmatched. CDR1 SEHNR and CDR2 FQNEAQ come from the germline V gene (reference sequence). The CDR3 is 18 amino acids. The CDR3 bases are TGTGCCAGCGAGTCGCTAGCGGGAGACTTGGGGTCCTACAATGAGCAGTTCTTC. This translates into CASESLAGDLGSYNEQFF.

This clone was detected a few times. The chain uses TRBV6-6 and TRBJ2-1; TRBD2 matches at 9 bases. The germline CDR1 and CDR2 sequences are MNHNY and SVGAGI (reference sequence). CDR3 size: 16 residues. The trim removed 6 bases at V and 5 bases at J, leaving 11 bases unmatched. The CDR3 here is CASRDTLAGAHNEQFF. The CDR3 DNA sequence: TGTGCCAGCAGGGACACCTTAGCGGGAGCTCACAATGAGCAGTTCTTC.

The CDR3 nucleotides are TGTGCCAGCAGTTTATCGTGGACTAGCGGAAGAACCTACGAGCAGTACTTC. Its protein product is CASSLSWTSGRTYEQYF. The chain combines TRBV27 with TRBJ2-7; the match to TRBD2 covers 10 bases. The trim removed 0 bases at V and 2 bases at J, leaving 7 bases unmatched. This CDR3 region has 17 residues. Germline V gene sequence: CDR1 MNHEY, CDR2 SMNVEV (reference sequence).

The chain employs TRBV6-1 and TRBJ2-7; no clear D gene. V lost 2 bases and J 4 bases, leaving 6 bases between the germline ends. Germline-derived CDR1 and CDR2 are MNHNS and SASEGT. This CDR3 comprises 12 residues. The CDR3 DNA reads TGTGCCAGCAGTGAATCCAGATACGAGCAGTACTTC. It specifies CASSESRYEQYF.

The rearrangement uses TRBV5-6 and TRBJ2-2; 16 bases match TRBD2. CDR3 length equals 17 residues. J gave up 6 bases and V 3 bases, and 5 bases lay outside the gene matches. Germline V gene lookup returns CDR1 SGHDT and CDR2 YYEEEE. CDR3 DNA: TGTGCCAGCAGCTCACTGGGACTAGCGGGAGGGCCCGGGGAGCTGTTTTTT. Translating it yields CASSSLGLAGGPGELFF.

The genes are TRBV6-5 and TRBJ1-2, with 7 bases that match TRBD1. The V gene end was trimmed by 5 bases and the J gene end by 3 bases; junction bases not matched to a gene: 9. Germline CDR1 is MNHEY and CDR2 is SVGAGI. CDR3 size: 15 residues. This chain's CDR3 is CASSNSGTADYGYTF. CDR3 DNA sequence: TGTGCCAGCAGTAATTCCGGGACAGCAGACTATGGCTACACCTTC.